The 15 T cell receptor beta chains presented below share a single source sample, sequenced in a study of blood T cell repertoires in COVID-19. Sequencing was performed with immunoSEQ multiplex PCR; in TCRdb, only in-frame clones are kept and a portion is missing. The repertoire holds about 430,000 clones, over 75% seen once, with about 1.1% in the top ten. Sequenced sample: PBMCs or T cells enriched from blood (not recorded which). These receptor sequences come from a man under 40 who had recovered from COVID-19.

On this clone itself: Other DNA sequences from this sample encode an identical CDR3 as well. V is TRBV18 and J is TRBJ1-1, with D tentatively TRBD1 (6 bases). Germline V gene sequence: CDR1 KGHSH, CDR2 LQKENI. Trimming removed 1 base at V and 8 bases at J, with 8 bases between. The CDR3 has 12 amino acids. CDR3: CASSPRGREAFF. CDR3 DNA sequence: TGTGCCAGCTCACCACGGGGGCGGGAAGCTTTCTTT.

The chain couples TRBV7-7 to TRBJ2-7, with 9 bases lining up with TRBD1. CDR3 length: 15 amino acids. Germline V gives CDR1 SSHAT, CDR2 FNYEAQ (reference sequence). V was pared by 1 base and J by 0 bases, with 1 base of the junction left unmatched. The CDR3 region has the DNA TGTGCCAGCAGCTTAGGGACAGGGGACTCCTACGAGCAGTACTTC. Its translation: CASSLGTGDSYEQYF. Supplemented by reference TRBV7-7 and TRBJ2-7, the full variable domain reads GAGVSQSPRYKVTKRGQDVTLRCDPISSHATLYWYQQALGQGPEFLTYFNYEAQPDKSGLPSDRFSAERPEGSISTLTIQRTEQRDSAMYRCASSLGTGDSYEQYFGPGTRLTVT.

This clone has only one observation. The V call is TRBV30, the J call TRBJ2-1, with TRBD2 identical over 10 bases. J gave up 7 bases and V 2 bases, and 8 bases lay outside the gene matches. This CDR3 is built from 15 residues. CDR1 is GTSNPN, CDR2 SVGIG, per germline (reference sequence). As DNA, the CDR3 is TGTGCCTGGAGTATCGGGCTAGCGGGAGTTAATGAGCAGTTCTTC. This codes for CAWSIGLAGVNEQFF.

The V call is TRBV6-1, the J call TRBJ1-2; D is unresolved. This CDR3 contains 13 residues. Germline V gives CDR1 MNHNS, CDR2 SASEGT. V dropped 3 bases and J dropped 2 bases, with 7 bases sitting between them. This CDR3 reads CASSESPNYGYTF. In DNA form, the CDR3 reads TGTGCCAGCAGTGAGAGTCCAAACTATGGCTACACCTTC.

This rearrangement joins TRBV5-1 to TRBJ1-2, with 8 bases that match TRBD1. In germline, CDR1 is SGHRS, CDR2 YFSETQ. The CDR3 is made up of 15 amino acids. With 0 bases clipped from V and 2 bases from J, the junction kept 3 bases outside the gene matches. The CDR3 reads CASSLASGGNYGYTF. For the CDR3, the DNA is TGCGCCAGCAGCTTGGCGTCAGGGGGCAACTATGGCTACACCTTC.

The chain uses TRBV28 and TRBJ1-6, with 7 bases lining up with TRBD1. This CDR3 contains 15 residues. V shed 6 bases, J shed 9 bases, and the junction held 11 bases outside the gene matches. In germline, CDR1 is MDHEN, CDR2 SYDVKM. The CDR3 DNA follows: TGTGCCAGCAGATCTCAGCGGACAGGCAGTTCACCCCTCCACTTT. Protein product: CASRSQRTGSSPLHF. Full variable domain (missing parts from reference TRBV28 and TRBJ1-6): DVKVTQSSRYLVKRTGEKVFLECVQDMDHENMFWYRQDPGLGLRLIYFSYDVKMKEKGDIPEGYSVSREKKERFSLILESASTNQTSMYLCASRSQRTGSSPLHFGNGTRLTVT.

The chain combines TRBV9 with TRBJ1-1; 8 positions match TRBD1. Per the germline V gene, CDR1 is SGDLS and CDR2 is YYNGEE. The junction had 10 bases not matched to a gene; V was cut back by 3 bases and J by 0 bases. The CDR3 totals 17 residues. CDR3 DNA: TGTGCCAGCAGCGATGCCCCGGACAGGGTGGTGAACACTGAAGCTTTCTTT. The encoded protein is CASSDAPDRVVNTEAFF.

V gene TRBV19 combines with J gene TRBJ2-7, with 7 bases matching TRBD1. This CDR3 spans 15 amino acids. V trimming: 3 bases; J trimming: 2 bases; junction bases outside the gene matches: 7. Germline V gene lookup returns CDR1 LNHDA and CDR2 SQIVND (reference sequence). The CDR3 DNA follows: TGTGCCAGTAGTATTAGGGACAGATCGCCCTACGAGCAGTACTTC. It specifies CASSIRDRSPYEQYF.

V is TRBV15 and J is TRBJ1-2, with a tentative D call TRBD1 (5 bases). There are 15 residues in the CDR3. Trimming pared 3 bases from V and 1 base from J, leaving 12 bases between. Germline V CDR1 and CDR2: LNHNV, YYDKDF (reference sequence). CDR3 in amino acids: CATSRVTAVNYGYTF. CDR3 DNA: TGTGCCACCAGCAGGGTGACAGCAGTTAACTATGGCTACACCTTC. Drawing the rest from reference TRBV15 and TRBJ1-2, the complete variable domain is DAMVIQNPRYQVTQFGKPVTLSCSQTLNHNVMYWYQQKSSQAPKLLFHYYDKDFNNEADTPDNFQSRRPNTSFCFLDIRSPGLGDTAMYLCATSRVTAVNYGYTFGSGTRLTVV.

Here the CDR3 reads CASSPGDRGYEQYF. CDR3 DNA sequence: TGTGCCAGCTCCCCAGGGGACAGGGGCTACGAGCAGTACTTC. The chain uses TRBV18 and TRBJ2-7, with TRBD1 matching over 10 bases. With 6 bases clipped from V and 3 bases from J, the junction kept 5 bases outside the gene matches. The V gene's germline CDR1 is KGHSH and CDR2 LQKENI. This CDR3 spans 14 amino acids.

The J gene is TRBJ2-1, the V gene TRBV5-1; 9 positions agree with TRBD2. This CDR3 is built from 16 residues. The germline V gene has CDR1 SGHRS and CDR2 YFSETQ. V was pared by 0 bases and J by 1 base, with 2 bases of the junction left unmatched. This CDR3 is CASSLVLAGSYNEQFF. The CDR3 DNA reads as TGCGCCAGCAGCTTGGTCCTAGCGGGGTCCTACAATGAGCAGTTCTTC.

This sequence joins TRBV7-6 and TRBJ2-1; D is unclear. In germline, CDR1 is SGHVS, CDR2 FNYEAQ. There are 13 residues in the CDR3. V lost 2 bases to trimming and J lost 8 bases, with 10 bases between them. CDR3 DNA: TGTGCCAGCAGCTTATCAGAAGTGGATGAGCAGTTCTTC. Amino acid sequence: CASSLSEVDEQFF.

This clone appeared once. The chain employs TRBV29-1 and TRBJ1-2, with TRBD1 as a possible D gene (5 bases). The CDR3 sequence is 13 residues long. Germline CDR1 is SQVTM and CDR2 is ANQGSEA. Deletions cut 5 bases from V and 5 bases from J, with 15 bases between. Here the CDR3 DNA reads TGCAGCGTTTCTCAGGGTCGGTCTTATGGCTACACCTTC. Translation gives CSVSQGRSYGYTF.

This chain connects TRBV27 to TRBJ2-3; the D gene is possibly TRBD1 (5 bases). The CDR3 totals 17 residues. The V end lost 5 bases, the J end lost 0 bases, and 18 bases lay between the germline ends. CDR1 is MNHEY, CDR2 SMNVEV, per germline (reference sequence). CDR3 amino acids: CASSPTTVPGSTDTQYF. CDR3 in DNA: TGTGCCAGCAGTCCGACGACAGTCCCCGGGAGCACAGATACGCAGTATTTT.

V usage is TRBV2 and J usage is TRBJ1-2; maybe TRBD1 (6 bases). The CDR3 loop spans 13 amino acids. Germline V CDR1 and CDR2: SNHLY, FYNNEI. V was shortened by 9 bases and J by 6 bases, with 17 bases between the two germline ends. As DNA, the CDR3 is TGTGCCAGTGTCAACAGGGTCTTCAATGGCTACACCTTC. Protein sequence: CASVNRVFNGYTF.